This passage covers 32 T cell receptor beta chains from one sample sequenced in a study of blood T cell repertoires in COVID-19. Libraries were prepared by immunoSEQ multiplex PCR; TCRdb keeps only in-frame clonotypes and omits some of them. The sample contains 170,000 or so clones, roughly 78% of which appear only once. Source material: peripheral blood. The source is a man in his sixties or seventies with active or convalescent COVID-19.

The CDR3 sequence: CATSFGSSYNSPLHF. The CDR3 DNA reads as TGTGCCACCTCGTTTGGGAGCTCCTATAATTCACCCCTCCACTTT. J is TRBJ1-6 and V is TRBV6-5; no clear D. The CDR3 loop spans 15 amino acids. Per the germline V gene, CDR1 is MNHEY and CDR2 is SVGAGI. Trimming left V 10 bases short and J 0 bases short, with 13 bases between.

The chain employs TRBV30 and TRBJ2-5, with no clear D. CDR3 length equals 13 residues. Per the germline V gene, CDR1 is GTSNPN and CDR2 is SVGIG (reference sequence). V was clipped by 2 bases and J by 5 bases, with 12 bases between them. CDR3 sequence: CAWSLGLYETQYF. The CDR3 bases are TGTGCCTGGAGTCTCGGTCTTTACGAGACCCAGTACTTC.

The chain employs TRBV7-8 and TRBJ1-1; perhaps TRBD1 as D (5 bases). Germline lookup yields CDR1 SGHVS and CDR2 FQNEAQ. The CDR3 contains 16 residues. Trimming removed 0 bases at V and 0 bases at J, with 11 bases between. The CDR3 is CASSLANRIMNTEAFF. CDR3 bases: TGTGCCAGCAGCTTAGCAAACAGGATAATGAACACTGAAGCTTTCTTT.

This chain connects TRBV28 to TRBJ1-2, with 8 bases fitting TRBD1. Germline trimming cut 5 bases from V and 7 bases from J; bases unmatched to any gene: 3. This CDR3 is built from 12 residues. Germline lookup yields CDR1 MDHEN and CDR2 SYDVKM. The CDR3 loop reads CASSQGAVGYTF. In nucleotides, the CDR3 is TGTGCCAGCAGTCAGGGGGCGGTTGGCTACACCTTC.

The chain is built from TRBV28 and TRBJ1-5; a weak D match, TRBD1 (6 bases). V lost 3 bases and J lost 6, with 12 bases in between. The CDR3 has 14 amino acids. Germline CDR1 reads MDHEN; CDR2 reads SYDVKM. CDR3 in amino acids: CASSFTIGGQPQHF. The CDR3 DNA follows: TGTGCCAGCAGTTTTACAATAGGGGGTCAGCCCCAGCATTTT. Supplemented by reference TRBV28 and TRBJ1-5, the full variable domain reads DVKVTQSSRYLVKRTGEKVFLECVQDMDHENMFWYRQDPGLGLRLIYFSYDVKMKEKGDIPEGYSVSREKKERFSLILESASTNQTSMYLCASSFTIGGQPQHFGDGTRLSIL.

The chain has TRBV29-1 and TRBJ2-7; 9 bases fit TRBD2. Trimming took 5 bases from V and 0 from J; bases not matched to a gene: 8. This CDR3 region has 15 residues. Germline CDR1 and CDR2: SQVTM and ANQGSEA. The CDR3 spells CSVLGGGGDSYEQYF. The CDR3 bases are TGCAGCGTTCTTGGTGGCGGGGGGGACTCCTACGAGCAGTACTTC.

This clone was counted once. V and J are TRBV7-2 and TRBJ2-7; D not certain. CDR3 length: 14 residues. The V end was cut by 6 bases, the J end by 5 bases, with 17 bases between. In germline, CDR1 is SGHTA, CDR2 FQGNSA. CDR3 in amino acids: CASRQSLSSHEQYF. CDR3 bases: TGTGCCAGCAGACAGAGTCTGAGTTCCCACGAGCAGTACTTC. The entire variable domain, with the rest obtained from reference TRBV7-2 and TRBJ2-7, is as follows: GAGVSQSPSNKVTEKGKDVELRCDPISGHTALYWYRQSLGQGLEFLIYFQGNSAPDKSGLPSDRFSAERTGGSVSTLTIQRTQQEDSAVYLCASRQSLSSHEQYFGPGTRLTVT.

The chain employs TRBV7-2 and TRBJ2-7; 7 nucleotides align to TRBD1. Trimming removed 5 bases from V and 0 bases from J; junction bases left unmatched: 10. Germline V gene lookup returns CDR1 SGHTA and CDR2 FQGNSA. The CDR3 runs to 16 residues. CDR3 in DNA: TGTGCCAGCAGCCCCCGAAGGGGGCTATTCTCCTACGAGCAGTACTTC. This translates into CASSPRRGLFSYEQYF. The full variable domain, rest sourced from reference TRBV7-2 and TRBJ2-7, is GAGVSQSPSNKVTEKGKDVELRCDPISGHTALYWYRQSLGQGLEFLIYFQGNSAPDKSGLPSDRFSAERTGGSVSTLTIQRTQQEDSAVYLCASSPRRGLFSYEQYFGPGTRLTVT.

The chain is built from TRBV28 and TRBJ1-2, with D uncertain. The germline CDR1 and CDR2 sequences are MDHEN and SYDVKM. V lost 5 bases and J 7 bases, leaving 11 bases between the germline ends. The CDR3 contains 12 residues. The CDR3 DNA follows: TGTGCCAGCAGTCCTGGACTAAGTGGCTACACCTTC. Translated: CASSPGLSGYTF.

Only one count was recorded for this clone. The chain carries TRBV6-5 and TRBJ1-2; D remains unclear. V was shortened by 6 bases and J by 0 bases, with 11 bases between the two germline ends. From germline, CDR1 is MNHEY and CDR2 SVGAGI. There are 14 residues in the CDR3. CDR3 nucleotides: TGTGCCAGCAGCCTCGACGGGGCTAACTATGGCTACACCTTC. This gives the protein CASSLDGANYGYTF.

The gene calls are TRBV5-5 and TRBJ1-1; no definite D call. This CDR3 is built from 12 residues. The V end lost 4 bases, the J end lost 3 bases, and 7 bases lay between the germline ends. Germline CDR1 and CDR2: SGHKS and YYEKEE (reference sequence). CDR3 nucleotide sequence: TGTGCCAGCAGCAAGAGAGACACTGAAGCTTTCTTT. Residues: CASSKRDTEAFF. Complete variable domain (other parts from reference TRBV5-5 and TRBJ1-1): DAGVTQSPTHLIKTRGQQVTLRCSPISGHKSVSWYQQVLGQGPQFIFQYYEKEERGRGNFPDRFSARQFPNYSSELNVNALLLGDSALYLCASSKRDTEAFFGQGTRLTVV.

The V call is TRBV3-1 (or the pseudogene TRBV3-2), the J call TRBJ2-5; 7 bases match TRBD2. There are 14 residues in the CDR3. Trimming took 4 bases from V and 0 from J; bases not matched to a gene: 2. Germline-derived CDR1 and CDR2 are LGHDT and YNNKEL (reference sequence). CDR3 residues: CASSPRGDQETQYF. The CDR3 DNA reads TGTGCCAGCAGCCCCCGGGGGGACCAAGAGACCCAGTACTTC.

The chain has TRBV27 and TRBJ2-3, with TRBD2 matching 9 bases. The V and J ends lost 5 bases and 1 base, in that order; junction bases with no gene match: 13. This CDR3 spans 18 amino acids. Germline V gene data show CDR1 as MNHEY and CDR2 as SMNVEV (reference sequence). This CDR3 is CASSPPGRGGPRTDTQYF. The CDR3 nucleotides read TGTGCCAGCAGTCCCCCGGGGCGGGGGGGCCCCCGCACAGATACGCAGTATTTT.

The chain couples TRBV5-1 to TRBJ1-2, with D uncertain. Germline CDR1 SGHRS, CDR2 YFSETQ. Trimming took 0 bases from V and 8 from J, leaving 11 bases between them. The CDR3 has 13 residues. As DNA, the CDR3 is TGCGCCAGCAGCTTGGACGGGTCCAGAGGCTACACCTTC. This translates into CASSLDGSRGYTF.

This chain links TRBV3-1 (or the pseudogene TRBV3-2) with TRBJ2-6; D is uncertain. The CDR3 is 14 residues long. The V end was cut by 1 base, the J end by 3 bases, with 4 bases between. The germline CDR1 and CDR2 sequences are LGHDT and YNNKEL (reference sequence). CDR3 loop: CASSQAGGANVLTF. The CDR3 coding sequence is TGTGCCAGCAGCCAAGCCGGTGGGGCCAACGTCCTGACTTTC.

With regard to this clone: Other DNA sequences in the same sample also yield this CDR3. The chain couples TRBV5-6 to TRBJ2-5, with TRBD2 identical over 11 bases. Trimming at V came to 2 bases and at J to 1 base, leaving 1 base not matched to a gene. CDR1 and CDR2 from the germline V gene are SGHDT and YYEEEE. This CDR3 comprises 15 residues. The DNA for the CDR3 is TGTGCCAGCAGCTTTACTAGCGGGGGCCAAGAGACCCAGTACTTC. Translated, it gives CASSFTSGGQETQYF.

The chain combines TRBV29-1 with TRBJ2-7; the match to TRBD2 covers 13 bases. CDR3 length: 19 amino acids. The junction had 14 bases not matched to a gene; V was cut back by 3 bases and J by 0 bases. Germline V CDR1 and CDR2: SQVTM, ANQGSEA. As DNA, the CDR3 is TGCAGCGTTGAGCTTCCATCGACTAGCGGGGGGCTAAGCTCCTACGAGCAGTACTTC. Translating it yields CSVELPSTSGGLSSYEQYF.

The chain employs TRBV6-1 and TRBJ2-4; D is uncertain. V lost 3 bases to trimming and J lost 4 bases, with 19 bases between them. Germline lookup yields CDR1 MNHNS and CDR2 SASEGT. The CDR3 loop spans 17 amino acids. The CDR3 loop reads CASSELPHVENKNIQYF. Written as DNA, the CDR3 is TGTGCCAGCAGTGAGTTACCCCACGTGGAGAATAAAAACATTCAGTACTTC.

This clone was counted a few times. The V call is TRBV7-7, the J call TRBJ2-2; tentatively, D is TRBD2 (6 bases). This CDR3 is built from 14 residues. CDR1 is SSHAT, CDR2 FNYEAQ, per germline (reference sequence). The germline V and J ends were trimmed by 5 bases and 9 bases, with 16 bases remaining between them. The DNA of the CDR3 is TGTGCCAGCAGCCCCCACGCGGAGGGGCGGGAGCTGTTTTTT. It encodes CASSPHAEGRELFF.

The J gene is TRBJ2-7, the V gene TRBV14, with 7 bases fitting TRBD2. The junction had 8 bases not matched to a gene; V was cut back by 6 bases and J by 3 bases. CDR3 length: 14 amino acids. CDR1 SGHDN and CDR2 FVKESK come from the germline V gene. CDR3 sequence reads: CASSDPSGNYEQYF. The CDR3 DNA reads TGTGCCAGCAGTGATCCGAGCGGGAACTACGAGCAGTACTTC.

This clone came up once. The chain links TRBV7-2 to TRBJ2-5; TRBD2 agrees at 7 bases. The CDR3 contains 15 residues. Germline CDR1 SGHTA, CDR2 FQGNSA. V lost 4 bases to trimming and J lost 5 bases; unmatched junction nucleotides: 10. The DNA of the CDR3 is TGTGCCAGCAGCTCCGCCCGACGGGGGGTGGAGACCCAGTACTTC. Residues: CASSSARRGVETQYF.

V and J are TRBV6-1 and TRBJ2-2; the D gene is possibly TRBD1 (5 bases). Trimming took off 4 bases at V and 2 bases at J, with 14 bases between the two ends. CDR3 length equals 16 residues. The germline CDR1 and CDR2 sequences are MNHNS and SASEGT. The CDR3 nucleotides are TGTGCCAGCAGTGGGTGGGGCATTAGAAACACCGGGGAGCTGTTTTTT. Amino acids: CASSGWGIRNTGELFF.

This CDR3 is CASSYTLHEQYF. For the CDR3, the DNA is TGTGCCAGCAGTTACACTTTGCACGAGCAGTACTTC. The rearrangement uses TRBV6-2 or TRBV6-3 and TRBJ2-7; D remains unclear. V lost 2 bases and J 5 bases, leaving 7 bases between the germline ends. Germline V gene sequence: CDR1 MNHEY, CDR2 SVGEGT. There are 12 residues in the CDR3.

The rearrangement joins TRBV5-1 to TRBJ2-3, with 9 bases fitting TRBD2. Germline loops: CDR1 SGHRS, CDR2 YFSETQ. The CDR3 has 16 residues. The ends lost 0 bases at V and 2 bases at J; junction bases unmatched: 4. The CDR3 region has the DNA TGCGCCAGCAGCTTGGGAGCTAGCGGGAACACAGATACGCAGTATTTT. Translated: CASSLGASGNTDTQYF.

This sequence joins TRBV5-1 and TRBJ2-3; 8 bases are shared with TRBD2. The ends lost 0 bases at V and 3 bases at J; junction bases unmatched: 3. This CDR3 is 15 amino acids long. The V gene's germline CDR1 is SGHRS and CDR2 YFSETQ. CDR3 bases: TGCGCCAGCAGCTTGGGAGCGGGAGCTACAGATACGCAGTATTTT. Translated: CASSLGAGATDTQYF. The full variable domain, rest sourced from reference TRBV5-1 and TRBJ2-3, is KAGVTQTPRYLIKTRGQQVTLSCSPISGHRSVSWYQQTPGQGLQFLFEYFSETQRNKGNFPGRFSGRQFSNSRSEMNVSTLELGDSALYLCASSLGAGATDTQYFGPGTRLTVL.

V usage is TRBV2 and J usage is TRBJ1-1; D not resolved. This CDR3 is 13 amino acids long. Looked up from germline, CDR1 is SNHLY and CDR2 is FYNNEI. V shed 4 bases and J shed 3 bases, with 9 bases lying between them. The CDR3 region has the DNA TGTGCCAGCAGTGCGGGTACTCACACTGAAGCTTTCTTT. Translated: CASSAGTHTEAFF.

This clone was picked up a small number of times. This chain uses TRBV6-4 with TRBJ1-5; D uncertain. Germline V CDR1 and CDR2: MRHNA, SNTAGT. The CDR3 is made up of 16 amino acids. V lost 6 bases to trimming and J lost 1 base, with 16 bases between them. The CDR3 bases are TGTGCCAGCAGACGTCGGATCGGGAACAGCAATCAGCCCCAGCATTTT. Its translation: CASRRRIGNSNQPQHF.

CDR3 protein: CSVGAGGTEAFF. The CDR3 nucleotides are TGCAGCGTTGGGGCAGGGGGGACTGAAGCTTTCTTT. This chain uses TRBV29-1 with TRBJ1-1; 7 nucleotides align to TRBD1. Germline trimming cut 4 bases from V and 5 bases from J; bases unmatched to any gene: 4. The CDR3 is made up of 12 amino acids. CDR1 is SQVTM, CDR2 ANQGSEA, per germline.

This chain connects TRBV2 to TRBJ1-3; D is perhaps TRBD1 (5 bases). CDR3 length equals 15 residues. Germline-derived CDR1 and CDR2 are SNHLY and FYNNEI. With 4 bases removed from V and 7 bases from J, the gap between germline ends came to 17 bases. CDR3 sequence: CASSGGGGRWNTIYF. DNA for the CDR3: TGTGCCAGCAGTGGCGGGGGAGGGAGATGGAACACCATATATTTT.

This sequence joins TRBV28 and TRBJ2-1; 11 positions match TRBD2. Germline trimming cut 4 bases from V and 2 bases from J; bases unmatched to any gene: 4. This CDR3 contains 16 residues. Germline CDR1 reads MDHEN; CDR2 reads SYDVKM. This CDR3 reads CASSSLAGGAYNEQFF. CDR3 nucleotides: TGTGCCAGCAGTTCGCTAGCGGGGGGTGCCTACAATGAGCAGTTCTTC.

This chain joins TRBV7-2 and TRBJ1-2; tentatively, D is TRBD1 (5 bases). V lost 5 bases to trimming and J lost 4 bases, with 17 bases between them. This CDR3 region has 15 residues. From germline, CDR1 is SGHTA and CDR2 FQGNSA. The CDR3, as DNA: TGTGCCAGCAGCCTCCGACAGTTGACGACCTATGGCTACACCTTC. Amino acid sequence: CASSLRQLTTYGYTF.

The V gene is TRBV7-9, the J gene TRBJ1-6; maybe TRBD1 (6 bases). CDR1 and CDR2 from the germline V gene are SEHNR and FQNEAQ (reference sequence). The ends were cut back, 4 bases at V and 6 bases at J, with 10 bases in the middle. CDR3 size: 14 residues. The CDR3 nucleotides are TGTGCCAGCAGCTCCGGACAGACTAATTCACCCCTCCACTTT. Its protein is CASSSGQTNSPLHF.